This T cell receptor beta chain stems from a study of human T cells and chemical hapten exposure. Turning to the study itself: In the approximately 25-week study, patients were dosed weekly with diphenylcyclopropenone on the scalp throughout. Patients, largely female, had alopecia areata, totalis or universalis. Findings of the study overall: PT1 expanded TCR counts and patch test score correlated positively.

The CDR3 runs to 15 residues. Germline-derived CDR1 and CDR2 are KGHDR and SFDVKD. The V and J ends lost 4 bases and 7 bases, in that order; junction bases with no gene match: 5. Authors' analysis steps: Ranging from roughly 23,224 to 750,000, TCR counts per sample had a median value of approximately 95,000. MiXCR, applied by TCRdb to the RACE reads, yields one record per CDR3 protein. The V and J calls come from TCRdb's annotation, not from the publication. The sample has under 100,000 distinct CDR3 sequences, around 9.3% seen once; the top ten hold approximately 5%. This clonotype was seen at least ten times. Its antigen is unidentified. Time point specified: patch test 2, 6 weeks after DPC sensitization. Treatment denoted: therapeutic diphenylcyclopropenone sensitization with weekly scalp DPC.

The receptor was isolated from a woman between 50 and 59 years old with alopecia areata. Some clones in this sample may be carry-over from other donors' samples. V gene TRBV24-1 combines with J gene TRBJ2-1; 11 bases are a match to TRBD1. The source material was whole blood, sampled in connection with sensitization to the hapten diphenylcyclopropenone (DPC). CDR3 residues: CATSDPGTGGNEQFF. The CDR3, as DNA: TGTGCCACCAGTGACCCCGGGACAGGGGGGAATGAGCAGTTCTTC.